This TCR beta chain originates from a study of CD8 T cells in Susac syndrome. Study-level findings and limits: Across the total CD8+ repertoires, about 17 Susac-specific public clones were detected, and across the CD8+ TEMRA repertoires, roughly five such clones were detected.

About this clonotype: What it binds is unknown.

In blood CD8+ and CD4+ T cells, TCR beta underwent sequencing. RNA totalling about 0.5 to 1 ug underwent reverse transcription with random hexamers. A single record per CDR3 protein comes from TCRdb applying MiXCR to the immunoSEQ multiplex PCR reads. The table shows about 130,000 distinct CDR3 sequences, with 95% occurring only once. Between the trimmed V and J ends, which lost 0 bases and 6 bases, there was a span of 15 bases. The CDR3 loop spans 15 amino acids. Germline CDR1 is PRHDT and CDR2 is FYEKMQ (reference sequence). The sequenced sample consisted of CD8+ T cells from PBMCs. The receptor was derived from a human donor with Susac syndrome. V and J are TRBV13 and TRBJ2-7; D not resolved. The CDR3 is CASSLGNPVSGEQYF. Here the CDR3 DNA reads TGTGCCAGCAGCTTAGGAAACCCGGTTTCGGGCGAGCAGTACTTC.